This T cell receptor beta chain was documented in a study of somatic mutations in cytotoxic T cells in rheumatoid arthritis listed by TCRdb under 2017. About the full investigation: Sorted V beta1+ cells also underwent TCRB sequencing, and some V beta antibody-stained T-cell populations were flow-sorted at nearly 100% purity on a FACSAria II or Sony SH800. Whether expanded CD8+ T-cell clones in untreated, newly diagnosed rheumatoid arthritis carry somatic mutations was the study question, and clonality was characterized with TCRB deep sequencing. For 60 or so rheumatoid arthritis patients and roughly 22 healthy controls, TCRB deep sequencing was carried out. Patient and control groups had essentially identical median ages.

Notes on this clone: No cognate antigen has been identified for it. No per-base quality is available; no much larger clone lies one base away.

Reading from cysteine to phenylalanine, the CDR3 counts 16 amino acids. The entry retains the CDR3 DNA only, 48 bases that are in frame from base 1. Clipping removes 5 bases from V and 5 bases from J, with 7 as the unmatched junction base count. Taken from the germline V gene, the CDR1 and CDR2 loops are SGHVS and FNYEAQ. What the work shows at the level of the full study, not this receptor alone: It was unknown which antigens the expanded CD8+ clones targeted, and their absence from virus-specific databases did not exclude viral specificity. In about an eighth of the 65 patients, more than 20% of CD8+ cells belonged to the largest CD8+ clone, while several identical CD8+ TCRB sequences were shared between blood and synovial fluid. No adjustment for multiple comparisons was made for the slight TRBV07 underrepresentation in patients. CD8+ T-cell clonality did not differ significantly between rheumatoid arthritis patients and age-matched healthy controls. Healthy controls showed no age-related increase in CD8+ clonality, whereas patients did (Spearman r of about 0.52).

The approximately 20 healthy controls were blood donors whose buffy coats were used; they had a median age of approximately 61 years (range roughly 21-80), and 45% to 70% were female. Flow cytometry confirmed the purity of CD4+ and CD8+ cells that had been isolated by positive magnetic bead selection on an AutoMACS. Peripheral blood mononuclear cells were obtained using density gradient separation with Ficoll-Paque PLUS. Nucleospin Tissue or Tissue XS kits were used to extract DNA from CD4-enriched, CD8-enriched or PBMC samples, and a Qubit 2.0 fluorometer was used for quantification. Sequencing of TCRB CDR3 was done on genomic DNA with the immunoSEQ assay. On the authors' methods: Only productive TCRB rearrangements were included in the analyses. Defining a clone by its unique TCRB CDR3 sequence, the study calculated clonality as a productive clonality index derived from Shannon entropy. Repertoire overlap between two samples was calculated from the template counts of each clone relative to total templates per sample. V-gene usage from TCRB sequencing and V-gene usage measured by flow cytometry were correlated (Spearman r of under 0.7). TCRdb re-hosts the immuneACCESS table, in-frame sequences only. Its copies lack some clones; in the studies checked, an unresolved V gene accounts for under half of them, and the cause for the rest is not known. V, J and clone size were drawn from that table, and D and trimming were deduced from the DNA. The sample data list about 26,000 clones, and about four fifths of these were observed just once. The leading ten clones occupy about 5% of the sample.

This receptor was taken from a man in his forties or fifties in good health. The source material was CD8+ T cells sorted from blood. Recombination joined TRBV7-6 with TRBJ2-1; TRBD2 matches 12 bases in the middle. The DNA sequence is TGTGCCAGCAGCCCGAGACTAGCGGGAGCGAACAATGAGCAGTTCTTC. Its protein is CASSPRLAGANNEQFF. Joined to the reference TRBV7-6 and TRBJ2-1 proteins, this CDR3 gives the full variable domain: GAGVSQSPRYKVTKRGQDVALRCDPISGHVSLYWYRQALGQGPEFLTYFNYEAQQDKSGLPNDRFSAERPEGSISTLTIQRTEQRDSAMYRCASSPRLAGANNEQFFGPGTRLTVL.